The text below deals with one T cell receptor beta chain. The data are from a study of blood T cell repertoires in COVID-19. Turning to the study itself: Spain, Italy and the United States supplied samples that represented acute and convalescent COVID-19. Sources were T cells, B-cell-depleted T cells, or PBMCs; the material itself was cDNA or gDNA.

Germline V gene sequence: CDR1 MNHEY, CDR2 SVGEGT. The V segment lost 6 bases and the J segment 5 bases; nucleotides outside the gene matches: 13. The CDR3 consists of 16 residues. In the original processing: Amplifying reference gene primers gave estimates of nucleated cell counts. Only in-frame clones appear in the TCRdb table, and some are missing; sequencing was by immunoSEQ multiplex PCR. D and trimming were read from the DNA, whereas the V and J calls and clone size are those reported in that table. The table shows approximately 250,000 clones, with roughly 88% occurring only once. This clonotype originated in a woman aged 70-85 years with COVID-19, enrolled during active disease. The material sequenced was peripheral blood. The chain recombines TRBV6-2 or TRBV6-3 with TRBJ2-7; 10 nucleotides match TRBD1. This chain's CDR3 is CASRPETGTGVNEQYF. Here the CDR3 DNA reads TGTGCCAGCAGACCTGAAACGGGGACAGGGGTGAACGAGCAGTACTTC.